The 8 T cell receptor beta chains listed next were all sequenced from one sample in a study of regulatory T cells in long-lasting Graves disease. Combining iRepertoire HTBI primers with Arm-PCR of CDR3 regions, the authors built TCR beta libraries. TCRdb called the multiplex PCR reads again in MiXCR, with one record for every CDR3 protein. This sample has approximately 560,000 distinct CDR3 sequences; 15% to 20% occur once, and the top ten carry 12%. This sample's time point: newly diagnosed GD, antithyroid drugs for less than 3 months. PBMCs were the source of the RNA used for TCR sequencing. These records were also assigned to another study, of T cells in Graves' hyperthyroidism and ophthalmopathy.

The sample was peripheral blood mononuclear cells (PBMCs), taken at new diagnosis, from a patient treated with antithyroid drugs. Receptors originate from a man between 18 and 35 years old with Graves disease.

In this sample, this clonotype turned up many times. The rearrangement links TRBV27 to TRBJ2-1; weak D call: TRBD1 (5 bases). V gave up 2 bases and J gave up 4 bases, with 9 bases separating them. CDR3 length equals 14 residues. Germline V gives CDR1 MNHEY, CDR2 SMNVEV (reference sequence). CDR3 coding DNA: TGTGCCAGCAGTTTACAGGGATTATACAATGAGCAGTTCTTC. It yields the protein CASSLQGLYNEQFF.

This clonotype was seen repeatedly, ten times or more. CDR3 sequence: CASSPAGQGARETQYF. DNA of the CDR3: TGTGCCAGCAGCCCAGCGGGACAGGGGGCTCGGGAGACCCAGTACTTC. This chain connects TRBV13 to TRBJ2-5, with 12 bases that match TRBD1. The trim removed 5 bases at V and 5 bases at J, leaving 9 bases unmatched. CDR1 is PRHDT and CDR2 is FYEKMQ in the germline V gene (reference sequence). The CDR3 has 16 residues.

J is TRBJ2-7 and V is TRBV27, with TRBD2 as a possible D gene (7 bases). The V gene's germline CDR1 is MNHEY and CDR2 SMNVEV (reference sequence). V lost 8 bases to trimming and J lost 5 bases, with 25 bases between them. This CDR3 is 16 amino acids long. CDR3 DNA sequence: TGTGCCAGCGTTAGGGGGGGTGTCCTCCCCGGCCACGAGCAGTACTTC. The encoded protein is CASVRGGVLPGHEQYF.

This clonotype was picked up many times. The genes are TRBV7-9 and TRBJ2-7; D is undetermined. The germline V and J ends were trimmed by 4 bases and 2 bases, with 12 bases remaining between them. Germline V gives CDR1 SEHNR, CDR2 FQNEAQ (reference sequence). The CDR3 runs 14 residues. The CDR3 here is CASSSGQPTYEQYF. DNA of the CDR3: TGTGCCAGCAGCTCGGGCCAACCAACCTACGAGCAGTACTTC.

This clonotype occurred a few times. This CDR3 reads CASLFAGTLNTGELFF. The CDR3 bases are TGTGCCAGCCTTTTCGCCGGGACTCTGAACACCGGGGAGCTGTTTTTT. The chain employs TRBV19 and TRBJ2-2, with D perhaps matching TRBD2 (6 bases). This CDR3 region has 16 residues. Germline lookup yields CDR1 LNHDA and CDR2 SQIVND (reference sequence). The germline V and J ends were trimmed by 9 bases and 1 base, with 18 bases remaining between them.

Ten or more counts support this clonotype. The chain uses TRBV11-2 and TRBJ2-4; no clear D. The V and J ends lost 1 base and 0 bases respectively, with 4 bases between them. This CDR3 has 14 amino acids. The germline V gene encodes CDR1 SGHAT and CDR2 FQNNGV. CDR3 DNA sequence: TGTGCCAGCAGCTTAGGAACAGCCAAAAACATTCAGTACTTC. Encoded protein: CASSLGTAKNIQYF.

This clonotype was recorded at least ten times. The CDR3 region is CASSLDGGQTYEQYF. The CDR3 DNA follows: TGTGCCAGCAGCTTAGACGGCGGACAGACCTACGAGCAGTACTTC. V is TRBV13 and J is TRBJ2-7, with D perhaps matching TRBD1 (6 bases). Germline loops: CDR1 PRHDT, CDR2 FYEKMQ (reference sequence). CDR3 size: 15 residues. Trimming stripped 1 base from V and 2 bases from J, with 12 bases between.

The V and J genes are TRBV11-2 and TRBJ1-1, with D tentatively TRBD1 (5 bases). V lost 2 bases and J 3 bases, leaving 10 bases between the germline ends. Germline V gives CDR1 SGHAT, CDR2 FQNNGV. CDR3 size: 14 residues. The CDR3: CASSLSQGHTEAFF. The CDR3 nucleotides read TGTGCCAGCAGCTTATCTCAGGGCCACACTGAAGCTTTCTTT.